This record covers a single T cell receptor (beta chain). The antigen this receptor binds is unknown. It has no much larger one-base neighbor in the sample; base qualities were not kept. The sample originates from a study of blood T cell repertoires in COVID-19 (TCRdb year 2020). Concerning the study at large: Samples covering the acute and convalescent phases of COVID-19 were provided by collaborators in the United States, Italy and Spain. The material from the prospective study consisted of cDNA or gDNA derived from T cells, B-cell-depleted T cells, or PBMCs. Subjects who had been exposed to COVID-19, were actively infected with it, or had recovered from it provided the deeply sampled blood TCRbeta repertoires that made up the dataset. The repertoires were released in a freely available public database intended as a resource for research on the immune response to SARS-CoV-2. Samples came from the ongoing ImmuneRACE study (first 160 participants) plus 1,254 subjects from 6 global collaborators. A de-identified subject ID, COVID-19 status, age in years and sex were almost always included in the sample metadata. Where available, HLA class I and class II types were obtained from metadata supplied by the sample provider rather than from assay-based typing. Broad study findings and their caveats: Clinical and demographic metadata were provided uncurated, with the amount varying by source and participant.

The germline ends are 13 bases apart after V is trimmed by 8 bases and J by 7 bases. The CDR3 spans 12 residues, from the cysteine through the phenylalanine. This entry keeps only the CDR3 DNA: 36 bases, framed from base 1. Sequences KGHDR (CDR1) and SFDVKD (CDR2) are obtained from the germline V gene. Each collaborating institution followed its own protocols to collect whole blood in K2EDTA tubes. For TCRbeta analysis, collaborator samples were shipped as frozen whole blood, as isolated PBMCs, or as DNA extracted from either sample type. TCRbeta CDR3 regions were amplified from genomic DNA using the immunoSEQ Assay, a bias-controlled multiplex PCR. The source study handled its data this way. Within the assay, amplification of reference gene primers was used to estimate how many nucleated cells each sample contained. To quantify the absolute abundance of each unique TCRbeta CDR3 rearrangement, sequence reads were collapsed and filtered. For each sample, productive Simpson clonality was calculated as the square root of Simpson's diversity index over productive rearrangements. Here the immuneACCESS table is served through TCRdb, limited to in-frame sequences with V and J called. Missing clones are a known gap in these copies; in checked studies unresolved V genes cover under half, and the rest lacks a known reason. The V and J calls and clone size come from that table; D and trimming were worked out from the DNA. The sample table holds 100,000 to 150,000 clones, of which approximately 82% were seen once. The ten most abundant clones make up 12% of the sample.

Source material: peripheral blood. The chain was built from TRBV24-1 and TRBJ2-5; the D gene is possibly TRBD1, with 5 bases matching. The TCR originated in a man in his fifties or sixties with acute or convalescent COVID-19. The nucleotide sequence reads as follows: TGTGCCACCAATCAAATAAGGGGGACCCAGTACTTC. Translated, it gives CATNQIRGTQYF.